This entry describes one T cell receptor (beta chain). Its antigen is still unknown. Per the germline V gene, CDR1 is MNHEY and CDR2 is SVGAGI. V lost 2 bases and J lost 3, with 8 bases in between. The CDR3 has 14 amino acids. The sample originates from a study of Tregs in tolerant kidney transplant recipients. The study's findings and limits: The most relevant donor-specific Treg TCRbeta repertoire apparently came from expansion with activated donor B cells.

Sequenced by immunoSEQ multiplex PCR; TCRdb stores in-frame clones only, minus some. The data show tens of thousands of clones, 75% to 95% seen once. Mixed chimerism was transient after nonmyeloablative marrow transplants from related graft donors. CD4+CD25+CD127- Tregs, CD4+CD25- non-Tregs, CD4 and CD8 cells were sorted. This clonotype was obtained from a human patient who received a combined kidney and bone marrow transplant. The graft donor may have given rise to some T cells. The material sequenced was CD4+ T cells from blood (PBMCs), taken 24 months after the transplant. The chain joins TRBV6-5 to TRBJ2-1; D might be TRBD2 (6 bases). CDR3 region: CASSYAGFYNEQFF. The CDR3 bases are TGTGCCAGCAGTTACGCGGGGTTCTACAATGAGCAGTTCTTC.